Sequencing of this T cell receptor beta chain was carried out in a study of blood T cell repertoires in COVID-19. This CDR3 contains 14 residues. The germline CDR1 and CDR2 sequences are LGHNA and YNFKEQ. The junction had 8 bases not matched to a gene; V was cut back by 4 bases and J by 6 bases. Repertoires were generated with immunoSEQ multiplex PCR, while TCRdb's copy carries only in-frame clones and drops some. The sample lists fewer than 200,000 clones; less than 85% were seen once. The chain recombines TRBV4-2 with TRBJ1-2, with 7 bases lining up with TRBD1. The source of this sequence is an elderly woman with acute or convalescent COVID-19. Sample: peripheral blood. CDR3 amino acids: CASSLTLQGDGYTF. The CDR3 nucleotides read TGTGCCAGCAGCCTCACTCTGCAGGGGGATGGCTACACCTTC.